The 21 T cell receptor beta chains below all came from one sample that was sequenced in a study of shared clonotypes between healthy human individuals. Some clones are missing from TCRdb's copy, which holds only in-frame ones; the method was immunoSEQ multiplex PCR. This sample has around 430,000 clones, with 75% to 85% found just once. The material sequenced was PBMCs. Receptors were obtained from a woman aged 40 to 49 in good health. Some clones in this sample may be carry-over from other donors' samples.

This chain links TRBV28 with TRBJ1-1; TRBD1 matches 7 bases. The CDR3 extends over 14 amino acids. Germline V gene data show CDR1 as MDHEN and CDR2 as SYDVKM. V shed 8 bases and J 7 bases; nucleotides not matched to a gene: 13. The CDR3 DNA is TGTGCCAGCTGGAGGCTAACAGGGGCGGTTGAAGCTTTCTTT. Amino acid sequence: CASWRLTGAVEAFF.

This clone has a handful of counts. V gene TRBV30 combines with J gene TRBJ2-5; TRBD2 matches at 10 bases. The germline gives CDR1 GTSNPN, CDR2 SVGIG (reference sequence). This CDR3 is built from 14 residues. The trim removed 2 bases at V and 3 bases at J, leaving 3 bases unmatched. In nucleotides, the CDR3 is TGTGCCTGGAGTCCTGGGACTAGCGAAGAGACCCAGTACTTC. This sequence encodes CAWSPGTSEETQYF.

The V and J genes are TRBV18 and TRBJ2-5; the match to TRBD1 covers 7 bases. The CDR3 sequence is 16 residues long. V gave up 2 bases and J gave up 0 bases; unmatched junction bases: 6. From germline, CDR1 is KGHSH and CDR2 LQKENI. CDR3 bases: TGTGCCAGCTCACCATTGCAGGGGGAGTACCAAGAGACCCAGTACTTC. Its translation: CASSPLQGEYQETQYF.

There are a few counts of this clone. The V and J genes are TRBV6-5 and TRBJ1-1, with D possibly TRBD1 on 6 matching bases. Germline CDR1 is MNHEY and CDR2 is SVGAGI. The CDR3 is made up of 14 amino acids. The ends were cut back, 4 bases at V and 4 bases at J, with 13 bases in the middle. Written as DNA, the CDR3 is TGTGCCAGCAGTTCCGAGGGGGTGGGCACTGAAGCTTTCTTT. This gives the protein CASSSEGVGTEAFF.

The genes are TRBV15 and TRBJ2-7; no clear D. The germline V and J ends were trimmed by 1 base and 0 bases, with 13 bases remaining between them. Germline loops: CDR1 LNHNV, CDR2 YYDKDF (reference sequence). CDR3 length: 16 residues. The CDR3 DNA sequence: TGTGCCACCAGCAGAGGACTTTCCTTCAACTCCTACGAGCAGTACTTC. Translation: CATSRGLSFNSYEQYF.

This chain joins TRBV6-4 and TRBJ2-7; 9 nucleotides match TRBD1. Germline V gene sequence: CDR1 MRHNA, CDR2 SNTAGT. J lost 5 bases, V lost 6 bases, and 11 bases had no gene match. This CDR3 has 15 residues. The CDR3, as DNA: TGTGCCAGCAGATCCACAGGGGGCGAAAGACACGAGCAGTACTTC. This gives the protein CASRSTGGERHEQYF.

This chain uses TRBV4-1 with TRBJ2-1; a possible D gene is TRBD1 (5 bases). The V gene lost 2 bases and the J gene lost 0 bases, with 8 bases spanning the gap. The CDR3 is made up of 15 amino acids. Germline CDR1 reads MGHRA; CDR2 reads YSYEKL. Here the CDR3 reads CASSQSQGSYNEQFF. Written as DNA, the CDR3 is TGCGCCAGCAGCCAAAGTCAGGGCTCCTACAATGAGCAGTTCTTC.

The gene calls are TRBV7-9 and TRBJ1-5; perhaps TRBD1 as D (6 bases). Trimming left V 7 bases short and J 0 bases short, with 13 bases between. This CDR3 is built from 15 residues. The V gene's germline CDR1 is SEHNR and CDR2 FQNEAQ (reference sequence). The CDR3 DNA reads TGTGCCAGCATTCACAGGGAGCATAGCAATCAGCCCCAGCATTTT. Its protein is CASIHREHSNQPQHF.

The chain carries TRBV7-9 and TRBJ2-3; the D gene is possibly TRBD2 (5 bases). Germline values: CDR1 SEHNR, CDR2 FQNEAQ (reference sequence). The V end lost 2 bases, the J end lost 0 bases, and 6 bases lay between the germline ends. The CDR3 has 14 residues. The CDR3 loop reads CASSLKRSTDTQYF. CDR3 sequence (DNA): TGTGCCAGCAGCTTAAAGCGGAGCACAGATACGCAGTATTTT.

Points on this clone: One junction end does not reproduce the germline sequence, and a read error may be involved. The identical CDR3 is also encoded by other nucleotide sequences in the sample. V usage is TRBV5-1 and J usage is TRBJ1-4; 8 bases fit TRBD1. The germline CDR1 and CDR2 sequences are SGHRS and YFSETQ. This CDR3 has 15 amino acids. CDR3 region: CASSRGQALNEKLFF. CDR3 DNA sequence: TGCGCCAGCAGCCGGGGACAGGCGCTTAATGAAAAACTGTTCTTT.

The chain joins TRBV5-1 to TRBJ2-2; D tentatively fits TRBD1 or TRBD2 (5 bases each). Germline V gives CDR1 SGHRS, CDR2 YFSETQ. V was shortened by 4 bases and J by 3 bases, with 10 bases between the two germline ends. The CDR3 is 14 residues long. CDR3 loop: CASSPGPYTGELFF. CDR3 bases: TGCGCCAGCAGCCCGGGGCCATACACCGGGGAGCTGTTTTTT.

The V gene is TRBV6-1, the J gene TRBJ2-1; 9 bases map to TRBD2. Germline assignment: CDR1 MNHNS and CDR2 SASEGT. V dropped 3 bases and J dropped 10; count of bases not matched to a gene: 10. The length of the CDR3 is 15 residues. In DNA, the CDR3 is TGTGCCAGCAGTGACTCGGCGGGAGGGCGAGAAGAGCAGTTCTTC. This sequence encodes CASSDSAGGREEQFF.

J is TRBJ2-7 and V is TRBV6-5; 12 nucleotides align to TRBD2. The trim removed 4 bases at V and 9 bases at J, leaving 10 bases unmatched. The CDR3 is 15 amino acids. In germline, CDR1 is MNHEY, CDR2 SVGAGI. CDR3: CASSSPTSGSWGQYF. The DNA of the CDR3 is TGTGCCAGCAGTTCGCCGACTAGCGGGAGCTGGGGGCAGTACTTC.

The chain employs TRBV27 and TRBJ2-7; 7 bases align to TRBD1. V lost 2 bases, J lost 4 bases, and 5 bases stayed unmatched. The CDR3 has 14 amino acids. Germline V gene data show CDR1 as MNHEY and CDR2 as SMNVEV (reference sequence). CDR3: CASSLQYRGYEQYF. CDR3 DNA: TGTGCCAGCAGTTTACAATACAGGGGATACGAGCAGTACTTC.

The table lists this clone with a count of one. The chain has TRBV15 and TRBJ2-5, with D maybe TRBD1 (6 bases). CDR1 is LNHNV and CDR2 is YYDKDF in the germline V gene (reference sequence). This CDR3 is built from 13 residues. V was shortened by 1 base and J by 9 bases, with 12 bases between the two germline ends. CDR3 amino acids: CATSRATGSPQYF. The CDR3 DNA reads TGTGCCACCAGCAGAGCTACAGGGTCCCCCCAGTACTTC.

This clone showed up just once. Written as DNA, the CDR3 is TGTGCCTGGAGCCGGGGGGGGAGTGAGCAGTTCTTC. Protein product: CAWSRGGSEQFF. V is TRBV30 and J is TRBJ2-1; 8 positions agree with TRBD2. Germline lookup yields CDR1 GTSNPN and CDR2 SVGIG (reference sequence). CDR3 length equals 12 residues. The ends lost 3 bases at V and 9 bases at J; junction bases unmatched: 4.

The V call is TRBV2, the J call TRBJ1-4, with D possibly matching TRBD1 (6 bases). Per germline, CDR1 SNHLY and CDR2 FYNNEI. Trimming left V 9 bases short and J 0 bases short, with 11 bases between. The CDR3 has 14 residues. CDR3 DNA sequence: TGTGCCAGTACAAAGGGGGCAACTAATGAAAAACTGTTTTTT. Its translation is CASTKGATNEKLFF.

The sample holds many counts of this clone. Different DNA sequences within this sample yield the same CDR3. The rearrangement joins TRBV15 to TRBJ2-7, with unresolved D. With 1 base removed from V and 6 bases from J, the gap between germline ends came to 22 bases. Germline lookup yields CDR1 LNHNV and CDR2 YYDKDF (reference sequence). The CDR3 has 17 residues. Here the CDR3 reads CATSRGLYTSAFAEQYF. The CDR3 DNA reads as TGTGCCACCAGCAGAGGGCTCTACACCTCGGCATTTGCCGAGCAGTACTTC.

This chain uses TRBV5-6 with TRBJ2-5; TRBD1 might be the D (6 bases). Germline V gene lookup returns CDR1 SGHDT and CDR2 YYEEEE. V lost 2 bases, J lost 4 bases, and 15 bases lay in between. The CDR3 is 15 amino acids. The CDR3 loop is CASSLAPGVRETQYF. The CDR3 DNA reads as TGTGCCAGCAGCTTAGCCCCAGGGGTCCGAGAGACCCAGTACTTC.

J is TRBJ2-5 and V is TRBV2; 13 bases align to TRBD2. Germline V gene data show CDR1 as SNHLY and CDR2 as FYNNEI. The CDR3 has 16 amino acids. V shed 4 bases, J shed 1 base, and the junction held 3 bases outside the gene matches. This CDR3 reads CASSGRTSGSQETQYF. In DNA, the CDR3 is TGTGCCAGCAGTGGTCGGACTAGCGGGAGCCAAGAGACCCAGTACTTC.

The chain carries TRBV29-1 and TRBJ1-5, with D possibly being TRBD1 (6 bases). This CDR3 spans 13 amino acids. Trimming took off 8 bases at V and 6 bases at J, with 17 bases between the two ends. Germline values: CDR1 SQVTM, CDR2 ANQGSEA. This CDR3 is CSFIMGAGQPQHF. For the CDR3, the DNA is TGCAGCTTCATTATGGGGGCTGGTCAGCCCCAGCATTTT. The full variable domain, with the rest looked up from reference TRBV29-1 and TRBJ1-5, is SAVISQKPSRDICQRGTSLTIQCQVDSQVTMMFWYRQQPGQSLTLIATANQGSEATYESGFVIDKFPISRPNLTFSTLTVSNMSPEDSSIYLCSFIMGAGQPQHFGDGTRLSIL.